The text below deals with one T cell receptor beta chain. What it binds is unknown. TCRdb called the reads again in MiXCR, with one record for every CDR3 protein. The sample lists approximately 1,000,000 distinct CDR3 sequences, roughly 30% seen once, with over 10% in the top ten. This entry comes from a study of T cell repertoires in cytomegalovirus infection. Study-wide background: Well-studied HLA-B-restricted epitopes and recently identified HLA-C-restricted epitopes of CMV were both used in the study. Evidence of both CMV infection and a matching HLA type came from public TCR beta signatures.

The CDR3 totals 19 residues. V lost 3 bases to trimming and J lost 0 bases, with 18 bases between them. Germline V gene data show CDR1 as LGHNT and CDR2 as FRNRAP. Overall study findings and caveats: The cumulative frequency of public TCR beta families distinguished individuals who carried CMV together with the relevant HLA. HLA-C-restricted CMV clonotypes gave the most frequent clonotype in two of eight donors.

The sample consisted of cultured CD8+ T cells from PBMCs, taken from culture after CMV antigen stimulation. V gene TRBV12-5 combines with J gene TRBJ2-6; D perhaps matches TRBD2 (6 bases). The TCR comes from a human donor in good health (CMV status not recorded). Some clones in this sample may be carry-over from other donors' samples. CDR3 nucleotide sequence: TGTGCTAGTGGTTTCGCATTGGAGGGTGGGAACTCTGGGGCCAACGTCCTGACTTTC. Amino acid sequence: CASGFALEGGNSGANVLTF. The entire variable domain, with the rest obtained from reference TRBV12-5 and TRBJ2-6, is as follows: DARVTQTPRHKVTEMGQEVTMRCQPILGHNTVFWYRQTMMQGLELLAYFRNRAPLDDSGMPKDRFSAEMPDATLATLKIQPSEPRDSAVYFCASGFALEGGNSGANVLTFGAGSRLTVL.